This T cell receptor beta chain was retrieved from a study of siplizumab effects on memory and regulatory T cells. Concerning this clone itself: Antigen: not known.

General study findings and limits: Unstimulated naive T cells seemed to show more diversity than memory cells did, and they also seemed to be among the major contributors to the alloresponse.

Libraries were prepared by immunoSEQ multiplex PCR; TCRdb keeps only in-frame clonotypes and omits some of them. In the table there are around 72,000 clones, 75% to 95% of which are singletons. The material sequenced was CD8+ T cells sorted from blood. This sequence was found in a human donor in good health.

The CDR3 is CASSQRAAAYEQYF. As DNA, the CDR3 is TGCGCCAGCAGCCAGCGGGCTGCAGCCTACGAGCAGTACTTC. The chain is built from TRBV4-1 and TRBJ2-7; possible D gene TRBD2, 5 bases. The CDR3 is 14 amino acids. Per germline, CDR1 MGHRA and CDR2 YSYEKL. Trimming shortened V by 3 bases and J by 2 bases, and 11 bases separated the two germline ends.